This T cell receptor beta chain was observed in a study of blood T cell repertoires in COVID-19. Study-wide context: Collection of acute and convalescent COVID-19 samples took place in the United States, Italy and Spain.

As handled by the study authors: Reference gene primer amplification in the assay estimated nucleated cell counts. Repertoires were generated with immunoSEQ multiplex PCR, while TCRdb's copy carries only in-frame clones and drops some. V, J and clone size are those of that table, while D and trimming were read from the DNA. Of about 260,000 clones detected, 88% appear once; the ten largest clones hold around 3%. The V and J ends lost 0 bases and 7 bases, in that order; junction bases with no gene match: 5. CDR1 SGHRS and CDR2 YFSETQ come from the germline V gene. The CDR3 totals 15 residues. Only a few counts were recorded for this clone. Participant reports of clinical history set cohort assignment. Recovered participants had two consecutive negative NP/OP PCR tests, healthcare professional clearance, or symptom resolution.

The sequenced sample was PBMCs or T cells enriched from blood (not recorded which). The genes are TRBV5-1 and TRBJ1-4; 8 bases line up with TRBD1. The clonotype was recovered from a woman in her forties or fifties who had recovered from COVID-19. CDR3 sequence (DNA): TGCGCCAGCAGCTTGGGACAGGGGAAGGGTGAAAAACTGTTTTTT. Translating gives CASSLGQGKGEKLFF.